Below, one T cell receptor beta chain is given with its context. The sample is drawn from a study of cytomegalovirus exposure and HLA in healthy donors. Trimming shortened V by 5 bases and J by 3 bases, and 21 bases separated the two germline ends. Germline-derived CDR1 and CDR2 are SGHDT and YYEEEE. The CDR3 is 16 residues long. The PCR used 60 Vbeta and 13 Jbeta primers. Generated by immunoSEQ multiplex PCR, the TCRdb table keeps only in-frame clones and is missing some. The repertoire holds 50,000 to 55,000 clones, with around 81% as singletons. V is TRBV5-6 and J is TRBJ2-7; weak D call: TRBD1 (6 bases). This TCR was sampled from a boy between 10 and 17 years old in good health and CMV-seropositive. Sequenced: PBMCs. For the CDR3, the DNA is TGTGCCAGCAGGCATCTAAACAGGGATGGTGGCTACGAGCAGTACTTC. It specifies CASRHLNRDGGYEQYF.